This record covers a single T cell receptor (beta chain). The CDR3 does not end in the conserved phenylalanine or tryptophan, so this is likely a read error. It is unclear where the CDR3 begins or ends on the DNA, so no DNA is shown, and the CDR3 is as TCRdb lists it. Total RNA and DNA came together from about 21-30 mg of bulk tissue without cell sorting. These data come from a study of tumor-infiltrating lymphocytes in primary liver carcinoma. Germline lookup yields CDR1 MDHEN and CDR2 SYDVKM. The length of the CDR3 is 14 amino acids, counting both ends. TCR beta cDNA was prepared out of roughly 490 ng total RNA by means of a constant-region primer. A slightly modified ARM-PCR protocol with three nested multiplex PCR rounds produced these TCR beta libraries. TRBV1-TRBV30 forward and Cbeta reverse primers drove the first two approximately 10-cycle rounds. TCRdb used MiXCR to reprocess the multiplex PCR reads, holding one entry per CDR3 protein. Of 37,000 or so distinct CDR3 sequences in the sample, roughly 75% were seen once.

Sequences were obtained from tumor-adjacent normal liver tissue. The TCR comes from a man aged 35 to 55 with primary liver carcinoma and hepatitis B virus infection. The chain is built from TRBV28 and TRBJ2-5; the D segment call TRBD1 is taken from the table without a DNA check. The CDR3: CASTPDRVVETQHI.